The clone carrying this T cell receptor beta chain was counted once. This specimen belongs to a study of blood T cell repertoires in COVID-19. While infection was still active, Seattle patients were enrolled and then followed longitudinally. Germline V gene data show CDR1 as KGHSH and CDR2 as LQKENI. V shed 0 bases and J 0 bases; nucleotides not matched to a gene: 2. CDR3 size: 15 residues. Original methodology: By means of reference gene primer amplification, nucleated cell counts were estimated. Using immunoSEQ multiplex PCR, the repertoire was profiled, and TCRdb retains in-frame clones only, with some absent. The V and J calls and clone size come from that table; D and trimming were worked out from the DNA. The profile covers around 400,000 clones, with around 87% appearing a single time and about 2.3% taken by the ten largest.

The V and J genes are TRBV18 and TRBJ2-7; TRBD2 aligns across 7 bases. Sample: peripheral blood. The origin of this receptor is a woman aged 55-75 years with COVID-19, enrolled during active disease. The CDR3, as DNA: TGTGCCAGCTCACCACCTAGCGGGTACTCCTACGAGCAGTACTTC. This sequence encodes CASSPPSGYSYEQYF.